These T cell receptor beta chains were read from a single sample in a study of T cells in tuberculosis. Method: immunoSEQ multiplex PCR; TCRdb's copy keeps in-frame clones and lacks some. Of 25,000 to 35,000 clones in the sample, approximately 93% were seen once. The sample comprised PBMCs. These receptors were taken from a donor aged 5-35 years with latent tuberculosis or without tuberculosis infection. Both conserved end residues are part of each CDR3. The D gene is left open where the match is weak. Size tells how often a clone was seen (once, few, many) or the class of an expanded clone, and some rows leave it out.

j_call,clone_size,v_call,d_call,cdr3_aa,cdr3_nt
TRBJ2-7,NA,TRBV29-1,TRBD1,CSVTGGLGSSGDEQYF,TGCAGCGTGACAGGGGGGTTGGGGTCCAGCGGTGACGAGCAGTACTTC
TRBJ1-3,few,TRBV7-9,NA,CASSNRGNTIYF,TGTGCCAGCAGCAATAGAGGAAACACCATATATTTT
TRBJ1-5,NA,TRBV6-6,NA,CASRYSNQPQHF,TGTGCCAGCCGGTATAGCAATCAGCCCCAGCATTTT
TRBJ1-4,NA,TRBV2,NA,CASTIQGSNEKLFF,TGTGCCAGCACTATCCAGGGGAGTAATGAAAAACTGTTTTTT
TRBJ2-3,NA,TRBV6-6,TRBD2,CASKNHGGLADTQYF,TGTGCCAGCAAAAACCATGGGGGACTAGCGGATACGCAGTATTTT
TRBJ2-7,NA,TRBV6-6,TRBD1,CASTPGQGARYEQYF,TGTGCCAGCACCCCGGGACAGGGGGCAAGGTACGAGCAGTACTTC
TRBJ2-4,NA,TRBV5-1,TRBD1,CASSLGQGTKNIQYF,TGCGCCAGCAGCCTCGGACAGGGGACCAAAAACATTCAGTACTTC
TRBJ2-7,NA,TRBV15,TRBD2,CATSRGLAGLGEQYF,TGTGCCACCAGCAGAGGACTAGCGGGGTTGGGCGAGCAGTACTTC
TRBJ2-2,NA,TRBV4-3,TRBD1,CASSQDGTANTGELFF,TGCGCCAGCAGCCAAGATGGGACAGCGAACACCGGGGAGCTGTTTTTT
TRBJ2-2,NA,TRBV9,TRBD2,CASSVAGTSAAGELFF,TGTGCCAGCAGCGTCGCCGGGACTAGCGCCGCCGGGGAGCTGTTTTTT
TRBJ1-1,NA,TRBV19,TRBD1,CASRPDREKNTEAFF,TGTGCCAGTAGACCGGACAGGGAAAAGAACACTGAAGCTTTCTTT
TRBJ1-3,NA,TRBV5-5,NA,CASSLVRAGDTIYF,TGTGCCAGCAGCTTAGTCAGAGCCGGGGACACCATATATTTT
TRBJ1-1,NA,TRBV19,TRBD1,CASRGQGNTEAFF,TGTGCCAGTAGAGGACAGGGCAACACTGAAGCTTTCTTT
TRBJ2-1,NA,TRBV5-1,TRBD2,CASSLGGGSYYNEQFF,TGCGCCAGCAGCTTGGGCGGCGGGAGCTATTACAATGAGCAGTTCTTC
TRBJ1-4,NA,TRBV28,TRBD1,CASISPTGTGPEKLFF,TGTGCCAGCATATCCCCGACCGGGACAGGGCCTGAAAAACTGTTTTTT
TRBJ1-2,NA,TRBV6-5,TRBD1,CASGGTVGGYTF,TGTGCCAGCGGGGGGACAGTCGGGGGCTACACCTTC
TRBJ2-3,NA,TRBV2,TRBD2,CASSPSGRADTQYF,TGTGCCAGCAGTCCGAGCGGGAGAGCAGATACGCAGTATTTT
TRBJ2-2,NA,TRBV28,TRBD1,CASTTDLLLQGERAGELFF,TGTGCCAGCACCACAGACCTCCTCTTACAGGGGGAGCGGGCCGGGGAGCTGTTTTTT
TRBJ2-7,NA,TRBV18,TRBD1,CASSPPGGTGTYEQYF,TGTGCCAGCTCACCACCGGGCGGGACAGGGACCTACGAGCAGTACTTC
TRBJ1-5,NA,TRBV7-9,NA,CASSLSGQPDQPQHF,TGTGCCAGCAGCTTATCCGGACAGCCCGATCAGCCCCAGCATTTT